This T cell receptor (beta chain) derives from a study of T-cell reconstitution after alpha-beta-depleted transplantation in children. General study results and limits: T-cell numbers and diversity one year post-transplant derived largely from freshly generated T cells. The origin of alpha-beta T cells about two months after transplant was reportedly several hundred expanded graft clones.

About this clonotype: Antigen: not known.

The CDR3 spans 15 residues. Unique molecular identifiers were incorporated into the prepared TCRbeta library. TCRdb fed the PCR reads into MiXCR, producing one record per CDR3 protein. Here the sample spans about 440,000 distinct CDR3 sequences, about 40% being singletons. The receptor's source is a girl aged 2 to 10 with aplastic anemia, due to receive a stem cell transplant. The rearrangement joins TRBV5-2 to TRBJ2-7; the tabulated D call, TRBD1, remains unverified against the DNA. TRBV5-2 is shown as a pseudogene. This specimen consisted of PBMCs, obtained before TCRalphabeta/CD19-depleted stem cell transplant. The CDR3 spells CASSLTQGAGNEQYF. The CDR3 coding sequence is TGTGCCAGCAGCTTGACGCAGGGGGCTGGGAACGAGCAGTACTTC.